These T cell receptor beta chains were read from a single sample in a study of blood T cell repertoires in COVID-19. The method was immunoSEQ multiplex PCR; TCRdb's version includes in-frame clones alone and lacks a portion of them. The table includes more than 300,000 clones, around 88% detected once. Sequencing used peripheral blood. These receptors were taken from a woman in her 50s with acute or convalescent COVID-19. Both conserved end residues are part of each CDR3. Each record gives: CDR3 DNA, CDR3 protein, J gene, V gene, clone size, D gene. D genes are given only for firm matches. Size tells how often a clone was seen (once, few, many) or the class of an expanded clone, and some rows leave it out.

CDR3nt: TGTGCCAGCAGTCCCCCTTCGGTACAAGAGACCCAGTACTTC; CDR3aa: CASSPPSVQETQYF; j_gene: TRBJ2-5; v_gene: TRBV28; abundance: NA; d_gene: NA
CDR3nt: TGCGCCAGTTCTAGCTCCGGCACAGATACGCAGTATTTT; CDR3aa: CASSSSGTDTQYF; j_gene: TRBJ2-3; v_gene: TRBV10-2; abundance: NA; d_gene: NA
CDR3nt: TGTGCCAGCAGTGGACAGCCCATGAACACTGAAGCTTTCTTT; CDR3aa: CASSGQPMNTEAFF; j_gene: TRBJ1-1; v_gene: TRBV28; abundance: NA; d_gene: NA
CDR3nt: TGTGCCAGCAGCTTAAGAAGGATGATAGCGGGAGGGCCTGAGACCCAGTACTTC; CDR3aa: CASSLRRMIAGGPETQYF; j_gene: TRBJ2-5; v_gene: TRBV7-3; abundance: NA; d_gene: TRBD2
CDR3nt: TGCGCCAGCAGCTTGGAGGCCGGGTACACTGAAGCTTTCTTT; CDR3aa: CASSLEAGYTEAFF; j_gene: TRBJ1-1; v_gene: TRBV5-1; abundance: NA; d_gene: NA
CDR3nt: TGTGCCATCAGTGACCGACAGGATGCTGAAGCTTTCTTT; CDR3aa: CAISDRQDAEAFF; j_gene: TRBJ1-1; v_gene: TRBV10-3; abundance: NA; d_gene: NA
CDR3nt: TGTGCCAGCTTCCTCTCCGTCAATCAGCCCCAGCATTTT; CDR3aa: CASFLSVNQPQHF; j_gene: TRBJ1-5; v_gene: TRBV18; abundance: few; d_gene: NA
CDR3nt: TGTGCCAGCAGGCGAGAACAGGGGGGTAAGCAGTACTTC; CDR3aa: CASRREQGGKQYF; j_gene: TRBJ2-7; v_gene: TRBV5-6; abundance: NA; d_gene: TRBD1
CDR3nt: TGTGCCACCAGTGATTTCTCCCGGGGGAGCACAGATACGCAGTATTTT; CDR3aa: CATSDFSRGSTDTQYF; j_gene: TRBJ2-3; v_gene: TRBV24-1; abundance: NA; d_gene: NA
CDR3nt: TGTGCCAGCTCACCACCGTCTCGAGTCACTGAAGCTTTCTTT; CDR3aa: CASSPPSRVTEAFF; j_gene: TRBJ1-1; v_gene: TRBV18; abundance: NA; d_gene: NA
CDR3nt: TGTGCCAGCAGCTTGGGGACAGGGAGTAGCACAGATACGCAGTATTTT; CDR3aa: CASSLGTGSSTDTQYF; j_gene: TRBJ2-3; v_gene: TRBV7-8; abundance: NA; d_gene: TRBD1
CDR3nt: TGTGCCAGCAGTTTATGGGGGACAGCCCTAGCCAAAAACATTCAGTACTTC; CDR3aa: CASSLWGTALAKNIQYF; j_gene: TRBJ2-4; v_gene: TRBV28; abundance: few; d_gene: TRBD1